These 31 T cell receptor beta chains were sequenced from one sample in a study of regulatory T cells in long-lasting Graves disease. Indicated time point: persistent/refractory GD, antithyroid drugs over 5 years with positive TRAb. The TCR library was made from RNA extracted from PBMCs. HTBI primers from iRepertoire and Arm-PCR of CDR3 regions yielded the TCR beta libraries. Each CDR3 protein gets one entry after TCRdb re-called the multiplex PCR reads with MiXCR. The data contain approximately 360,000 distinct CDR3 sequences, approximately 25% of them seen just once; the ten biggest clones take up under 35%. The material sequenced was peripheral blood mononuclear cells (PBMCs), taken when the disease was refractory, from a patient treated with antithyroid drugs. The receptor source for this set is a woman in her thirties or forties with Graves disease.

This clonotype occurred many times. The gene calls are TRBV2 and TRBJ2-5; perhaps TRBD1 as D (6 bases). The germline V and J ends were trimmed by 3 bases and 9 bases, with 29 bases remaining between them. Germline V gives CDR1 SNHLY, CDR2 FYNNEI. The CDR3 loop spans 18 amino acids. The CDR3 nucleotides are TGTGCCAGCAGTGAGGGCGCCGCGGTACCCCAGGGGAGCGTTCCCCAGTACTTC. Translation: CASSEGAAVPQGSVPQYF.

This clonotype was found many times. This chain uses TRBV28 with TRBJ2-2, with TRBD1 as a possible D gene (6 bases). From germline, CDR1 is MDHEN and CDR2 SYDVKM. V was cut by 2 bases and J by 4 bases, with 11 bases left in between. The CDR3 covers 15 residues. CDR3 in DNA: TGTGCCAGCAGTTTAACAAGACAGGTCACCGGGGAGCTGTTTTTT. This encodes CASSLTRQVTGELFF.

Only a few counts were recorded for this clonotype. The DNA for the CDR3 is TGTGCCAGCAGTTTGAGTCGACAACTTGAGACCCAGTACTTC. It codes for CASSLSRQLETQYF. This chain connects TRBV12-3 or TRBV12-4 to TRBJ2-5; D is unresolved. V was shortened by 3 bases and J by 5 bases, with 13 bases between the two germline ends. The CDR3 is made up of 14 amino acids.

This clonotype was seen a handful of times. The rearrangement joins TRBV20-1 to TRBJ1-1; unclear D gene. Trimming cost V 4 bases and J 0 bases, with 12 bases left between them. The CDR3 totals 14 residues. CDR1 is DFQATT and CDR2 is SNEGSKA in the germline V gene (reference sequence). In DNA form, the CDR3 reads TGCAGTGCTATCCTTCAGAGCCTGAACACTGAAGCTTTCTTT. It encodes CSAILQSLNTEAFF.

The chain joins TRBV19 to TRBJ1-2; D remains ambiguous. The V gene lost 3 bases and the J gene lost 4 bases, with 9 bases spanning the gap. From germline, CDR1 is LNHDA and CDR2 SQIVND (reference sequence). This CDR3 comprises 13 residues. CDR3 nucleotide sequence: TGTGCCAGTAGTATGCAGAAGAGCTATGGCTACACCTTC. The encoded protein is CASSMQKSYGYTF.

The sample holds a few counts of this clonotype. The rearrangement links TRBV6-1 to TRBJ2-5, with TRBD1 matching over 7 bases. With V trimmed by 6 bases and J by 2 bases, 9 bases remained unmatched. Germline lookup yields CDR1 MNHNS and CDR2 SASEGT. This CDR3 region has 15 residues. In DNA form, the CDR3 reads TGTGCCAGCAGGTCCCGGGACAGAGGACAAGAGACCCAGTACTTC. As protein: CASRSRDRGQETQYF.

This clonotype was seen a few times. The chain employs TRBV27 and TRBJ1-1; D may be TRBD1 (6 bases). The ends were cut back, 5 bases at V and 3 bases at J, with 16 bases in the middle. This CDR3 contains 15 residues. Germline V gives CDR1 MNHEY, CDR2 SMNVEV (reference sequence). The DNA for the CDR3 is TGTGCCAGCAGTCCCGGACAGCCGGGGTACACTGAAGCTTTCTTT. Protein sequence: CASSPGQPGYTEAFF.

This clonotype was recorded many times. CDR3 region: CASSLGGRTNTGELFF. The CDR3 nucleotides are TGTGCCAGCAGTTTGGGCGGGAGGACGAACACCGGGGAGCTGTTTTTT. The chain couples TRBV28 to TRBJ2-2, with 8 bases lining up with TRBD2. V lost 3 bases, J lost 0 bases, and 3 bases stayed unmatched. This CDR3 region has 16 residues. From germline, CDR1 is MDHEN and CDR2 SYDVKM.

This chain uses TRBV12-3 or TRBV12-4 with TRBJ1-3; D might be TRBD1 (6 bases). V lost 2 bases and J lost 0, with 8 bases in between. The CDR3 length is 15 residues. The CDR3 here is CASSLRGGSGNTIYF. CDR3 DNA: TGTGCCAGCAGTTTAAGAGGGGGCTCTGGAAACACCATATATTTT.

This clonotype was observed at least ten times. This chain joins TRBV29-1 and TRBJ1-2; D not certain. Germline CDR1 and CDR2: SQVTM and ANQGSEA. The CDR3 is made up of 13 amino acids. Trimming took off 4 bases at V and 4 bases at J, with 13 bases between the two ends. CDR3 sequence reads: CSVAEGIVYGYTF. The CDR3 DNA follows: TGCAGCGTTGCTGAGGGAATCGTCTATGGCTACACCTTC.

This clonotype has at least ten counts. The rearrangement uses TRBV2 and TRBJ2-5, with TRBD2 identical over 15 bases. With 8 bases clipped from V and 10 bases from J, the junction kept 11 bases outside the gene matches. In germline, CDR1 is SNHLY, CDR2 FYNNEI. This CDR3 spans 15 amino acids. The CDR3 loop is CASQPGLAGGRNQYF. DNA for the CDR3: TGTGCCAGCCAACCGGGACTAGCGGGAGGCCGGAACCAGTACTTC.

The CDR3 loop is CASSPRTSGREQFF. The CDR3 DNA follows: TGTGCCAGCAGTCCCCGGACTAGCGGGAGGGAGCAGTTCTTC. The V and J genes are TRBV28 and TRBJ2-1, with 14 bases lining up with TRBD2. The CDR3 is 14 amino acids. Germline V gene data show CDR1 as MDHEN and CDR2 as SYDVKM. The ends lost 5 bases at V and 10 bases at J; junction bases unmatched: 4.

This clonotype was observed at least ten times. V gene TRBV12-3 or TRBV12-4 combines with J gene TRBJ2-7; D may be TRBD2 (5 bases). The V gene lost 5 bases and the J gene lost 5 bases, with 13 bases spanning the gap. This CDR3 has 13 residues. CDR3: CASSTGGVDEQYF. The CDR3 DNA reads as TGTGCCAGCAGTACCGGAGGTGTGGACGAGCAGTACTTC.

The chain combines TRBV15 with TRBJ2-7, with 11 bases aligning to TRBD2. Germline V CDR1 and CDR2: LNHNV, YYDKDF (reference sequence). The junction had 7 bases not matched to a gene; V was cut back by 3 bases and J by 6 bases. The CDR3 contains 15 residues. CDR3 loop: CATSSRNSGRAEQYF. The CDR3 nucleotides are TGTGCCACCAGCAGTAGAAATAGCGGGAGGGCCGAGCAGTACTTC.

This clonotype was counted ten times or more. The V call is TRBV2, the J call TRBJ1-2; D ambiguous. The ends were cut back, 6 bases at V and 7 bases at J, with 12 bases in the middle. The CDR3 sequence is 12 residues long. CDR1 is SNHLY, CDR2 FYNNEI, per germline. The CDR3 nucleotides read TGTGCCAGCAGAACGACGAGTCTTGGCTACACCTTC. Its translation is CASRTTSLGYTF.

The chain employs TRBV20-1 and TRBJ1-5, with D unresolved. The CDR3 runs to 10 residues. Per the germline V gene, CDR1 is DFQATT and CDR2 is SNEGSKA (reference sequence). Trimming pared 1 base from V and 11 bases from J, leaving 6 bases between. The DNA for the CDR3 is TGCAGTGCTAGAGGATTGGCCCAGCATTTT. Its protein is CSARGLAQHF.

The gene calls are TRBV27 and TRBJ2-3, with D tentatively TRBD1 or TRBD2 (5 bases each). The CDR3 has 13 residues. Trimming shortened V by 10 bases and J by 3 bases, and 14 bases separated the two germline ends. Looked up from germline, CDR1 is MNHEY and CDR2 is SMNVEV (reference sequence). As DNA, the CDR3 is TGTGCCACCACGGGAAAGGGGACAGATACGCAGTATTTT. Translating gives CATTGKGTDTQYF.

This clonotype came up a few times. The CDR3 coding sequence is TGTGCCAGCAGTTCTCTCCTAGGCCAAGAGACCCAGTACTTC. Protein sequence: CASSSLLGQETQYF. V is TRBV25-1 and J is TRBJ2-5; D gene uncertain. CDR1 is MGHDK, CDR2 SYGVNS, per germline. Trimming took off 5 bases at V and 1 base at J, with 11 bases between the two ends. This CDR3 spans 14 amino acids.

CDR3 DNA: TGTGCCAGCAGCCCCCGACTAGCGGGAGTTGAGGAGACCCAGTACTTC. Protein product: CASSPRLAGVEETQYF. The genes are TRBV7-9 and TRBJ2-5; 12 bases align to TRBD2. The germline V gene has CDR1 SEHNR and CDR2 FQNEAQ (reference sequence). There are 16 residues in the CDR3. V shed 5 bases, J shed 5 bases, and the junction held 9 bases outside the gene matches. The variable domain in full, with the rest retrieved from reference TRBV7-9 and TRBJ2-5, is DTGVSQNPRHKITKRGQNVTFRCDPISEHNRLYWYRQTLGQGPEFLTYFQNEAQLEKSRLLSDRFSAERPKGSFSTLEIQRTEQGDSAMYLCASSPRLAGVEETQYFGPGTRLLVL.

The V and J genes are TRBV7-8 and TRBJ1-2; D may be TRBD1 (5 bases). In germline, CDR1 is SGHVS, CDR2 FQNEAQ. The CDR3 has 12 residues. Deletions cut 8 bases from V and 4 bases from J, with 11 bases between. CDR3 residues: CASAGVGYGYTF. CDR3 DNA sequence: TGTGCCAGCGCGGGGGTGGGCTATGGCTACACCTTC.

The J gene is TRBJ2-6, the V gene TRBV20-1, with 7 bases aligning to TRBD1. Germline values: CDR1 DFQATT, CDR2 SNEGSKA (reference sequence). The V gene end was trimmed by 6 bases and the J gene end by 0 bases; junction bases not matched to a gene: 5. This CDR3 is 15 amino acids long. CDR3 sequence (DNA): TGCAGTGCAAGACAGGGCCGCTCTGGGGCCAACGTCCTGACTTTC. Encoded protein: CSARQGRSGANVLTF.

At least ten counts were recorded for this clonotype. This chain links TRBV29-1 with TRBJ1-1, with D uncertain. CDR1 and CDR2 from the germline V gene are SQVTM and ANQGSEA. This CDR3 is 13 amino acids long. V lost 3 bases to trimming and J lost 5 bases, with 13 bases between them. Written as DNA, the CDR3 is TGCAGCGTTGACTGGGGAGAAGGGACTGAAGCTTTCTTT. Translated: CSVDWGEGTEAFF.

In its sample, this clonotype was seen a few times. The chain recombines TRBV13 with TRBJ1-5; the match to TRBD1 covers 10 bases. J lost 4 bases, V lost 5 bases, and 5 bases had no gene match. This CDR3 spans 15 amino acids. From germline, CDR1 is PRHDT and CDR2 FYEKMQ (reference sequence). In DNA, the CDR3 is TGTGCCAGCAGCGCAGGACAGGGGGTAAATCAGCCCCAGCATTTT. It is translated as CASSAGQGVNQPQHF.

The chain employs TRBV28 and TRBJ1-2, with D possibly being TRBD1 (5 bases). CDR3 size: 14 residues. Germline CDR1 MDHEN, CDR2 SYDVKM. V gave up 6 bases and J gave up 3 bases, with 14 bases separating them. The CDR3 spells CASSGRDWDYGYTF. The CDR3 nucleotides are TGTGCCAGCAGCGGCCGGGACTGGGACTATGGCTACACCTTC.

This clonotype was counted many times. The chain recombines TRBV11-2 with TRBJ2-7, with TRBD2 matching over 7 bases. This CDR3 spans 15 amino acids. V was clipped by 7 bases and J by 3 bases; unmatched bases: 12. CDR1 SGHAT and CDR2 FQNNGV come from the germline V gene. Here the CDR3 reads CASNNWLADYYEQYF. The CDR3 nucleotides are TGTGCCAGCAACAATTGGCTAGCGGACTACTACGAGCAGTACTTC.

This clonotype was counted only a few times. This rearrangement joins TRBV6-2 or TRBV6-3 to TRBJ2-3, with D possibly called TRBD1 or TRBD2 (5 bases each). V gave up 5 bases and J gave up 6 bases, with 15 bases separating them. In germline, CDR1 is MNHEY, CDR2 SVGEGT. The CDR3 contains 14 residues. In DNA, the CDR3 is TGTGCCAGCAGTGACGGGACCCAGGCGGATACGCAGTATTTT. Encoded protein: CASSDGTQADTQYF.

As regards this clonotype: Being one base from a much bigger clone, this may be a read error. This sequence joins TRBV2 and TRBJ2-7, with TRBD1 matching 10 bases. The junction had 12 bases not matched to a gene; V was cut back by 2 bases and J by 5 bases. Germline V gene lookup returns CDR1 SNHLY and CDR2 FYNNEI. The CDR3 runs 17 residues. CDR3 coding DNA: TGTGCCAGCAGTGAATGGCAAATTAAGGGACAGGGGCACGAGCAGTACTTC. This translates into CASSEWQIKGQGHEQYF.

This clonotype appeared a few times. CDR3 residues: CASSIEQGPSTGELFF. CDR3 bases: TGTGCCAGTAGTATAGAGCAAGGTCCGTCCACCGGGGAGCTGTTTTTT. J is TRBJ2-2 and V is TRBV19, with D unclear. The CDR3 has 16 residues. CDR1 is LNHDA, CDR2 SQIVND, per germline (reference sequence). V lost 0 bases and J 4 bases, leaving 12 bases between the germline ends.

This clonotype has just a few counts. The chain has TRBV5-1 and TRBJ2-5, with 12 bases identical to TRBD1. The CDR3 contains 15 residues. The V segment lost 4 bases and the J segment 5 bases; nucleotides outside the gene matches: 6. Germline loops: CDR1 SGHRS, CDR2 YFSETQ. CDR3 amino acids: CASSPGQGAGETQYF. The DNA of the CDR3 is TGCGCCAGCAGCCCGGGACAGGGGGCAGGGGAGACCCAGTACTTC.

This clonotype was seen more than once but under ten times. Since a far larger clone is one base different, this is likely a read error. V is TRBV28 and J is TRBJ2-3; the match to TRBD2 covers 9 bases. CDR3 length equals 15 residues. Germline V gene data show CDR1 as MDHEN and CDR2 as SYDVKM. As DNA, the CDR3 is TGTGCCAGCAGTTCTGGTAGCGGGAGAGAGGGGACCCGGTACTTC. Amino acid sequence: CASSSGSGREGTRYF.

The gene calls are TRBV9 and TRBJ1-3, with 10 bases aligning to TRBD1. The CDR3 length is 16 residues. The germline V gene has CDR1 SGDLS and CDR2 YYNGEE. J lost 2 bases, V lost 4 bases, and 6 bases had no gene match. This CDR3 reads CASSFTGTGAGNTIYF. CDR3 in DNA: TGTGCCAGCAGCTTCACCGGGACAGGGGCTGGAAACACCATATATTTT.